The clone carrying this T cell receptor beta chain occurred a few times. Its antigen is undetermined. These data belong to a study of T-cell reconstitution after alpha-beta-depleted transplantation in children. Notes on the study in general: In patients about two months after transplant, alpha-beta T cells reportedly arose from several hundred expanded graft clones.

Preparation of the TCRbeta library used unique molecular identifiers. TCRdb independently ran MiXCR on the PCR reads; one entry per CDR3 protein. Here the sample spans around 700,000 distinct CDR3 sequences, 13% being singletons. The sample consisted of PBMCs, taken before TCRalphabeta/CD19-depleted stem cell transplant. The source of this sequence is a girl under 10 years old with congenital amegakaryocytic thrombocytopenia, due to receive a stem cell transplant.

The CDR3 nucleotides read TGTGCCACCGCGGGAAACTTGGATACGCAGTATTTT. Amino acids: CATAGNLDTQYF. The chain employs TRBV2 and TRBJ2-3; D may be TRBD2 (6 bases). This CDR3 has 12 residues. The germline CDR1 and CDR2 sequences are SNHLY and FYNNEI. With 10 bases removed from V and 6 bases from J, the gap between germline ends came to 14 bases.